This TCR beta chain was sequenced during a study of T-cell memory formation after mild COVID-19 (dated by TCRdb to the early 2020s). The study in broad terms: TCR sequence clusters from the two donors were largely donor specific. In a couple of donors, T-cell clones that expanded and contracted after mild COVID-19 were tracked by sequencing TCRalpha and TCRbeta repertoires over time. Two young, previously healthy adult volunteers made up the cohort, one male and one female.

Results and caveats for the whole study, not just this receptor: From day 15 to 85, contracting clones showed balanced CD4/CD8 phenotypes, whereas a second wave of clones that expanded from day 15 to 37 leaned towards CD4+. Contracting CD4+ clones were located mainly in the CM and EM memory subsets, whereas CD8+ clones were found to be enriched in EMRA. SARS-CoV-2 specificity of the second-wave clones peaking on day 37 was not confirmed. Only a couple of mild cases were covered in the study, and larger cohorts including severe cases with pre-infection samples were considered necessary. Some responding clones were found in pre-infection memory, which suggests that pre-existing cross-reactive memory T cells took part in the SARS-CoV-2 response.

From cysteine to phenylalanine, the CDR3 is 15 amino acids long. This entry keeps only the CDR3 DNA: 45 bases, framed from base 1. Sequences SEHNR (CDR1) and FQNEAQ (CDR2) are obtained from the germline V gene (reference sequence). Relative to germline, V is 1 base shorter and J is 4 bases shorter, with 13 bases between their ends. The sequencer was an Illumina NovaSeq 6000. cDNA libraries for TCRalpha and TCRbeta were prepared by 5'RACE using constant-segment primers, with sample barcodes and unique molecular identifiers added. Trizol reagent was used to extract RNA from every sample. Amplification of the libraries took two PCR steps, and the second step added a second sample barcode plus Illumina TruSeq adapters. Sequencing of the libraries was done on an Illumina NovaSeq, producing 2 x 150 bp paired-end reads. From the authors' description of their analysis: Reads were demultiplexed and collapsed into UMI-guided consensus sequences with migec v1.2.7. Using mixcr v2.1.11, the UMI consensuses were aligned to TRA and TRB V and J templates and assembled into clonotypes. A clonotype was counted as expanded or contracted only when both edgeR and NoisET called the clonotype significant, with the noise models trained on biological replicates. For edgeR calls, the cutoffs were a false discovery rate-adjusted p below 0.01 and a log2 fold-change threshold of 1. As an exploratory analysis of dynamics, max-normalized trajectories of the 1000 most abundant clonotypes were examined by PCA with hierarchical clustering. Each responding clone was given a CD4 or CD8 phenotype based on the CD4+ and CD8+ repertoires, which had been sequenced separately. TCRdb reanalyzed the raw reads on its own, using fastp at Q25 for trimming and MiXCR for clone calling, and kept in-frame beta chains. Every CDR3 protein is listed once, alongside the most common genes and DNA of its rows. What appears here as the V and J calls and clone size reflects TCRdb's work, not the paper's. The sample data list about 180,000 distinct CDR3 sequences, and about a sixth of these were observed just once. Approximately 2.1% of the sample is taken by the ten largest.

This clonotype was counted a few times. Its binding antigen is unknown. Base quality data are lacking; no much larger clone is found one base away. Ficoll-Paque density gradient centrifugation was the method used to isolate PBMCs. In this chain, TRBV7-9 is recombined with TRBJ2-5; TRBD2 is a weak D gene call, 6 bases matching. The specimen was PBMCs or a T cell subset sorted from them (not recorded which). This TCR came from an adult woman who had mild COVID-19 (a few samples of this study predate the infection). The sample titles of this study are shuffled in the database, so cell type and time point are left out; the donor was told from shared clones. The CDR3 amino acid sequence is: CASSLGTIFRETQYF. The bases read TGTGCCAGCAGCTTAGGGACTATTTTCCGAGAGACCCAGTACTTC.